This entry describes one T cell receptor beta chain. Its target is unknown. Repertoires were generated with immunoSEQ multiplex PCR, while TCRdb's copy carries only in-frame clones and drops some. The data contain approximately 100,000 clones, 70% to 90% of them singletons. This entry belongs to a study of T cell responses to AZD1222 COVID-19 vaccine. General study points: Nearly half of spike-specific TCRs reportedly target unmutated variant regions. A mostly white British donor set with more females was recruited, and clonal diversity was possibly underestimated. CD4 TCRs associated with vaccination spanned spike, dominating at 160-218 and 743-854.

Trimming took 4 bases from V and 1 from J, leaving 7 bases between them. Germline CDR1 reads LNHDA; CDR2 reads SQIVND (reference sequence). CDR3 length equals 14 residues. The TCR originated in an adult in good health. This chain connects TRBV19 to TRBJ1-4; the D gene is possibly TRBD1 (6 bases). Source: peripheral blood, taken on day 0 of MenACWY control vaccination. The CDR3 bases are TGTGCCAGTAGTACGACAGGAACTAATGAAAAACTGTTTTTT. Amino acids: CASSTTGTNEKLFF.